This TCR beta chain was recovered during a study of cytomegalovirus exposure and HLA in healthy donors. Germline V CDR1 and CDR2: SGHVS, FNYEAQ. V was pared by 0 bases and J by 7 bases, with 13 bases between. This CDR3 contains 16 residues. The PCR had 60 Vbeta and 13 Jbeta primers. Sequencing was performed with immunoSEQ multiplex PCR; in TCRdb, only in-frame clones are kept and a portion is missing. The data hold fewer than 85,000 clones, with 74% observed a single time. The rearrangement links TRBV7-6 to TRBJ1-6; possibly TRBD1 for D (5 bases). The sequencing sample was made of PBMCs. The TCR originated in a man aged 40-49 years in good health and CMV-seropositive. This CDR3 is CASSLAGGALNSPLHF. CDR3 sequence (DNA): TGTGCCAGCAGCTTAGCGGGAGGGGCGTTAAATTCACCCCTCCACTTT.